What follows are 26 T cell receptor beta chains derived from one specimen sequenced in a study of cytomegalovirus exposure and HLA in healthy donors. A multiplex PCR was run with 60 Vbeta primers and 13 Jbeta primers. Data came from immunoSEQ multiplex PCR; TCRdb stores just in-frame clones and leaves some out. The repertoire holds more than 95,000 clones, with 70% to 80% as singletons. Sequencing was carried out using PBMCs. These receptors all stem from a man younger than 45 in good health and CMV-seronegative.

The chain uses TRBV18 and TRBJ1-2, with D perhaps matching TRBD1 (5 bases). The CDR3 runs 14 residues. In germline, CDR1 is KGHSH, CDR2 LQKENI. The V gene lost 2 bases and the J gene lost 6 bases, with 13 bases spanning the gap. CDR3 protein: CASSPLGRVHGYTF. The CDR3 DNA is TGTGCCAGCTCACCATTGGGCAGGGTCCATGGCTACACCTTC.

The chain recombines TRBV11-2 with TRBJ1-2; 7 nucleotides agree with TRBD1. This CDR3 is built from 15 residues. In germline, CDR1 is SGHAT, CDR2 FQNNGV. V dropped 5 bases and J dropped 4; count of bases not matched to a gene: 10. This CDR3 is CASSPDRAAGYGYTF. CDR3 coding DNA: TGTGCCAGCAGCCCCGACAGGGCAGCAGGCTATGGCTACACCTTC.

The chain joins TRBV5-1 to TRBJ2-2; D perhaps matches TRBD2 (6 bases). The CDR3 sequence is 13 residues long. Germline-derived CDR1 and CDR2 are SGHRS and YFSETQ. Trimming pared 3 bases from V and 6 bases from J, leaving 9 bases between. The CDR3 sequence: CASSWRGSGELFF. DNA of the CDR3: TGCGCCAGCAGCTGGCGGGGCTCCGGGGAGCTGTTTTTT.

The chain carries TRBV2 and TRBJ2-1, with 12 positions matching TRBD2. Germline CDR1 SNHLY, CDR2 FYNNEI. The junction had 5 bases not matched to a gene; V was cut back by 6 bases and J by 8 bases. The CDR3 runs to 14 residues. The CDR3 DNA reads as TGTGCCAGCAGAAGGACTAGCGGGGTCCATGAGCAGTTCTTC. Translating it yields CASRRTSGVHEQFF.

CDR3 in DNA: TGCGCCAGCAGCGCCGGGACAGGGAGGCCAGATACGCAGTATTTT. It specifies CASSAGTGRPDTQYF. The chain couples TRBV5-1 to TRBJ2-3; TRBD1 matches 9 bases. Germline CDR1 and CDR2: SGHRS and YFSETQ. V gave up 4 bases and J gave up 4 bases; unmatched junction bases: 7. This CDR3 is built from 15 residues.

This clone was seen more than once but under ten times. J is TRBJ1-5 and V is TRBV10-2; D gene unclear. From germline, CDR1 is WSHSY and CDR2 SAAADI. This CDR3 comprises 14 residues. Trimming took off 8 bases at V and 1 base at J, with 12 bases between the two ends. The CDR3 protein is CASRPGLSNQPQHF. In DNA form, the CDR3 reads TGCGCCAGCCGCCCAGGATTAAGCAATCAGCCCCAGCATTTT.

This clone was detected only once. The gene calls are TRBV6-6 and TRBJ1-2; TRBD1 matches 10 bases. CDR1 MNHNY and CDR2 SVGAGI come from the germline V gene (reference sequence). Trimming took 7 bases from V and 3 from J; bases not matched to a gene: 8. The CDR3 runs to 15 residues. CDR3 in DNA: TGTGCCAGCACCGGGACAGGGGTGAATCACTATGGCTACACCTTC. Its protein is CASTGTGVNHYGYTF.

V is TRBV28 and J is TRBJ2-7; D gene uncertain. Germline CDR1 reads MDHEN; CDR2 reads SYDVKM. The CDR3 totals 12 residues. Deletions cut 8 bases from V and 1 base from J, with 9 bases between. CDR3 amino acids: CASAASSYEQYF. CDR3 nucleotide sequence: TGTGCCAGCGCGGCCTCGTCCTACGAGCAGTACTTC.

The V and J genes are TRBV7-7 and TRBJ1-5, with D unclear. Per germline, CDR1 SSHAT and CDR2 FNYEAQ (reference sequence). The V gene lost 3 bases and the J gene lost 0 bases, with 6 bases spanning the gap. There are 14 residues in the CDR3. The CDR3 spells CASSLEYSNQPQHF. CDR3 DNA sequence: TGTGCCAGCAGCTTGGAGTATAGCAATCAGCCCCAGCATTTT.

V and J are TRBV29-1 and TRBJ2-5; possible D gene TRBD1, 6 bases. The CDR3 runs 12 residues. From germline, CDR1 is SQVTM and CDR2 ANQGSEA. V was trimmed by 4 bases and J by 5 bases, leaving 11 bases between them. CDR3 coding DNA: TGCAGCGTTGGAGGGGGACGGGAGACCCAGTACTTC. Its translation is CSVGGGRETQYF. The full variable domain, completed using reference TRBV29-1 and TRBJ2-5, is SAVISQKPSRDICQRGTSLTIQCQVDSQVTMMFWYRQQPGQSLTLIATANQGSEATYESGFVIDKFPISRPNLTFSTLTVSNMSPEDSSIYLCSVGGGRETQYFGPGTRLLVL.

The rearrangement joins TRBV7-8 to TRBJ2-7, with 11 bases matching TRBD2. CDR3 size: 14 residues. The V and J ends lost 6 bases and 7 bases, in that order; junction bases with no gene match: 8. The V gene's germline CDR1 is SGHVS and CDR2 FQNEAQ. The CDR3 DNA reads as TGTGCCAGCAGTCTTAGCGGGAGGGCGAGAGAGCAGTACTTC. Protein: CASSLSGRAREQYF.

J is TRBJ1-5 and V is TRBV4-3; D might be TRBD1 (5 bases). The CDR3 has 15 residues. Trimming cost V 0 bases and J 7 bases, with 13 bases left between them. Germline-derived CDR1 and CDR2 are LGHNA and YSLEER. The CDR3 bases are TGCGCCAGCAGCCAAGATGTGGGGGGGTACCAGCCCCAGCATTTT. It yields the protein CASSQDVGGYQPQHF.

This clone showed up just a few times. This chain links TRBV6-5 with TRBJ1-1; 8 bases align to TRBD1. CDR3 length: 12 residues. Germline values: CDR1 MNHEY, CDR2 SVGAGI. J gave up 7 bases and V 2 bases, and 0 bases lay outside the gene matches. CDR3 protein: CASSYGTGEAFF. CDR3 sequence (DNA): TGTGCCAGCAGTTACGGGACAGGTGAAGCTTTCTTT.

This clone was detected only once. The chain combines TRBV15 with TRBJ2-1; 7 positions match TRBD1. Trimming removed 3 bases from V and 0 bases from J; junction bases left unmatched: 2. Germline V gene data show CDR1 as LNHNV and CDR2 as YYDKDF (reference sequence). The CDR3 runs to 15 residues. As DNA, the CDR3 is TGTGCCACCAGCAGCGGGACAGCCTCCTACAATGAGCAGTTCTTC. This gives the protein CATSSGTASYNEQFF.

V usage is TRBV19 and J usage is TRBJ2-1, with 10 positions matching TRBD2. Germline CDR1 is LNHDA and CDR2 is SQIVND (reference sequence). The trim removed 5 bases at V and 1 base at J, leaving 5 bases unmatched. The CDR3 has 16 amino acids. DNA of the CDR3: TGTGCCAGTAGTCATAGCGGGAGGCGGTCCTACAATGAGCAGTTCTTC. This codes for CASSHSGRRSYNEQFF.

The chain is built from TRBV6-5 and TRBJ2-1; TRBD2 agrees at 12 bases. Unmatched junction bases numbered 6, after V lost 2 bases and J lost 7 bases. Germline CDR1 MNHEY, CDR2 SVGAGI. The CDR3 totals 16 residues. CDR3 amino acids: CASSYLGLAGRNEQFF. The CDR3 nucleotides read TGTGCCAGCAGTTACCTCGGACTAGCGGGACGTAATGAGCAGTTCTTC.

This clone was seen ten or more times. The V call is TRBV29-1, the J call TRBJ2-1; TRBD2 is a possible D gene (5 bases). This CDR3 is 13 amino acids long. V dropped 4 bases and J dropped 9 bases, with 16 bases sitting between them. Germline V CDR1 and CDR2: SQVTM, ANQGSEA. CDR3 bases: TGCAGCGTTGTACCCGGGATGGCGGTTGAGCAGTTCTTC. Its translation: CSVVPGMAVEQFF.

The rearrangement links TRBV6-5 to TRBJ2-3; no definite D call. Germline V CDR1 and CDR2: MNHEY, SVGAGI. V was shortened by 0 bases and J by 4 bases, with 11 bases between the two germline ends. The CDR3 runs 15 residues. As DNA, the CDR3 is TGTGCCAGCAGTTACTCGAGGTCACCCGCAGATACGCAGTATTTT. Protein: CASSYSRSPADTQYF.

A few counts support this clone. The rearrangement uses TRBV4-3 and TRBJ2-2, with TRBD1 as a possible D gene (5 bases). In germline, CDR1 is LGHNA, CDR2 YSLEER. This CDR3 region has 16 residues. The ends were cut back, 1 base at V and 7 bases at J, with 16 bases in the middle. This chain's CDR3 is CASSQGTRVTVGELFF. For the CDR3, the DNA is TGCGCCAGCAGCCAAGGGACCAGGGTTACGGTCGGGGAGCTGTTTTTT.

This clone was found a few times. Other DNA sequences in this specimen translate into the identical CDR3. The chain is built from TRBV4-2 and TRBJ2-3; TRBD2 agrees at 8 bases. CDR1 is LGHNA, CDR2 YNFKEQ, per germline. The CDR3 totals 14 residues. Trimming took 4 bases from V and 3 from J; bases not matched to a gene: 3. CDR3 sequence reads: CASSPGLATDTQYF. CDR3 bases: TGTGCCAGCAGCCCAGGACTAGCAACAGATACGCAGTATTTT.

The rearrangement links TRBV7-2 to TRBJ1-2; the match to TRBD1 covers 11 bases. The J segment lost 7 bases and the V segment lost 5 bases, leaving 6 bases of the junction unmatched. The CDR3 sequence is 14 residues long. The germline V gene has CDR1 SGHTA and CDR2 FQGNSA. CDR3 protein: CASSVYGTGGGYTF. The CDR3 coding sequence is TGTGCCAGCAGCGTTTACGGGACAGGGGGTGGCTACACCTTC.

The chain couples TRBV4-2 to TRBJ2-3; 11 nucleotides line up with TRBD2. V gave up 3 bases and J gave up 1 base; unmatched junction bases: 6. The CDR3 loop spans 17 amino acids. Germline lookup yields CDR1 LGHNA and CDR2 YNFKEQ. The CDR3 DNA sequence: TGTGCCAGCAGCCATGAAGGGACTAGCGGCCGCACAGATACGCAGTATTTT. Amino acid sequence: CASSHEGTSGRTDTQYF.

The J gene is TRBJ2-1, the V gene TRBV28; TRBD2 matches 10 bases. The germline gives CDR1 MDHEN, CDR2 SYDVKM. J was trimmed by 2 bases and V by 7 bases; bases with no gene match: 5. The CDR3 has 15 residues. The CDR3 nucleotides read TGTGCCAGCACCGCAGCGGGAGGGCCCTACAATGAGCAGTTCTTC. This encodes CASTAAGGPYNEQFF.

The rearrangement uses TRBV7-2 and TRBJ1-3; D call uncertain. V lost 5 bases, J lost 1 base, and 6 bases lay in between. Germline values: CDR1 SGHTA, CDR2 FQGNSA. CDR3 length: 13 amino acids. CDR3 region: CASSAGSGNTIYF. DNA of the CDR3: TGTGCCAGCAGCGCCGGGTCTGGAAACACCATATATTTT.

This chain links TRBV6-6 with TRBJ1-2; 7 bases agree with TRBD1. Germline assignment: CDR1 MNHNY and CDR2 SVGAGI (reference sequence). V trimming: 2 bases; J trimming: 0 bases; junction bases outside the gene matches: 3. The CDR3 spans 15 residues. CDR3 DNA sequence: TGTGCCAGCAGTTACAACAGGGGAACTAACTATGGCTACACCTTC. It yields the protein CASSYNRGTNYGYTF.

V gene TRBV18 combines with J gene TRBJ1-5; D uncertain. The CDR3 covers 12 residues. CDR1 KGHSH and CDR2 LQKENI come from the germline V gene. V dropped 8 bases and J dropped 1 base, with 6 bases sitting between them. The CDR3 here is CASGPSNQPQHF. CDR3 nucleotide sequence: TGTGCCAGCGGGCCGAGCAATCAGCCCCAGCATTTT.